The clone carrying this T cell receptor (beta chain) is labeled medium-sized. CDR1 SQVTM and CDR2 ANQGSEA come from the germline V gene. With V trimmed by 7 bases and J by 8 bases, 12 bases remained unmatched. CDR3 length equals 14 residues. The record originates from a study of OX40 agonist ivuxolimab in advanced cancers. The method was immunoSEQ multiplex PCR; TCRdb's version includes in-frame clones alone and lacks a portion of them. Of around 61,000 clones in the sample, around four fifths are singletons; the top ten hold about 2.3%. This clonotype originated in an adult with an advanced solid tumor such as melanoma, head and neck, liver or kidney cancer. Here the sequenced sample was CD4+ or CD8+ T cells sorted from blood, taken in a trial of the OX40 agonist ivuxolimab. V gene TRBV29-1 combines with J gene TRBJ2-1; TRBD2 aligns across 9 bases. CDR3 in DNA: TGCAGCGCCGATGGGGCGGGGGGGTTAGATGAGCAGTTCTTC. This codes for CSADGAGGLDEQFF.